A single T cell receptor (beta chain) is shown here with its context. The antigen is not known. CDR3 length equals 15 residues. Germline V CDR1 and CDR2: SGHAT, FQNNGV. The V gene end was trimmed by 4 bases and the J gene end by 4 bases; junction bases not matched to a gene: 7. This sample stems from a study of shared clonotypes between healthy human individuals. General study findings and limits: In the sorted subsets, rarefaction showed sequencing was incomplete despite large depth.

Assay runs were performed at deep level. When replicate PCRs were run on sorted subsets, they used approximately 0.2 ug DNA, 30,000 to 35,000 T cell genomes. Here immunoSEQ multiplex PCR was the method, and the copy in TCRdb shows in-frame clones only, minus some. The sample carries approximately 1,500,000 clones, around 97% recorded once. The chain carries TRBV11-2 and TRBJ2-3; TRBD1 aligns across 8 bases. The specimen sequenced was naive CD4+ T cells sorted from blood. This sample's subset: CD45RA+ positively selected. The receptor was isolated from a young man in good health. CDR3 nucleotides: TGTGCCAGCAGCTCTAAGACAGGGGTGGCAGATACGCAGTATTTT. It codes for CASSSKTGVADTQYF.